This T cell receptor beta chain was recovered during a study of CD8 T cells in ankylosing spondylitis. Points from the study as a whole: Reports of some motif variants in reactive arthritis synovial fluid and blood predate this one.

This clonotype was recorded at least ten times. What it binds is unknown. TCRdb reprocessed the 5' RACE reads with MiXCR, giving one entry per CDR3 protein. The sample includes around 230,000 distinct CDR3 sequences, around 8% of them seen just once. The germline CDR1 and CDR2 sequences are LGHDT and YNNKEL (reference sequence). The CDR3 runs to 15 residues. V gave up 4 bases and J gave up 0 bases, with 13 bases separating them. The TCR comes from a female donor with ankylosing spondylitis or in good health (not recorded which). The gene calls are TRBV3-1 and TRBJ2-7; possibly TRBD1 or TRBD2 for D (5 bases each). Sample: blood, either unsorted or a sorted T cell fraction (not recorded which). The DNA of the CDR3 is TGTGCCAGCAGCCCTTGGGACGCTAGCTCCTACGAGCAGTACTTC. Its protein is CASSPWDASSYEQYF.